A single sample is the source of the 25 T cell receptor beta chains below, sequenced in a study of T cell changes during pregnancy in multiple sclerosis. Generated by immunoSEQ multiplex PCR, the TCRdb table keeps only in-frame clones and is missing some. The sample has tens of thousands of clones, 80% to 95% seen once. Material: CD8+ T cells from peripheral blood mononuclear cells, obtained after pregnancy. The receptors were gathered from a female donor with multiple sclerosis, enrolled in a pregnancy study.

The gene calls are TRBV29-1 and TRBJ2-1; tentative D call: TRBD2 (5 bases). Trimming removed 3 bases at V and 0 bases at J, with 9 bases between. CDR3 length: 14 amino acids. Germline lookup yields CDR1 SQVTM and CDR2 ANQGSEA. The CDR3 spells CSVDGGDSYNEQFF. The DNA for the CDR3 is TGCAGCGTTGACGGAGGAGACTCCTACAATGAGCAGTTCTTC.

The CDR3 bases are TGTGCCAGCAGTGACTCACAGAACACTGAAGCTTTCTTT. As protein: CASSDSQNTEAFF. This sequence joins TRBV6-4 and TRBJ1-1; no firm D call. The CDR3 covers 13 residues. Germline assignment: CDR1 MRHNA and CDR2 SNTAGT. Deletions cut 0 bases from V and 1 base from J, with 3 bases between.

The V gene is TRBV4-1, the J gene TRBJ1-4, with TRBD1 matching over 10 bases. Trimming took 3 bases from V and 6 from J; bases not matched to a gene: 1. From germline, CDR1 is MGHRA and CDR2 YSYEKL. The CDR3 totals 14 residues. This chain's CDR3 is CASSHGTGDEKLFF. CDR3 DNA sequence: TGCGCCAGCAGCCACGGGACAGGGGATGAAAAACTGTTTTTT.

The genes are TRBV2 and TRBJ2-7; D possibly corresponds to TRBD2 (5 bases). This CDR3 is 15 amino acids long. Trimming cost V 6 bases and J 2 bases, with 17 bases left between them. In germline, CDR1 is SNHLY, CDR2 FYNNEI. CDR3 sequence: CASRPYPDGTYEQYF. In nucleotides, the CDR3 is TGTGCCAGCAGGCCTTATCCGGACGGGACCTACGAGCAGTACTTC.

The chain links TRBV7-7 to TRBJ2-1; D uncertain. Trimming shortened V by 5 bases and J by 5 bases, and 10 bases separated the two germline ends. Looked up from germline, CDR1 is SSHAT and CDR2 is FNYEAQ (reference sequence). The CDR3 is 13 amino acids. CDR3 amino acids: CASSPARNNEQFF. DNA of the CDR3: TGTGCCAGCAGCCCCGCCAGGAACAATGAGCAGTTCTTC.

V gene TRBV10-3 combines with J gene TRBJ2-3, with 14 positions matching TRBD2. After removal of 4 bases from V and 6 bases from J, the junction contained 6 bases not matched to a gene. The CDR3 loop spans 16 amino acids. Germline CDR1 is ENHRY and CDR2 is SYGVKD. The CDR3 bases are TGTGCCATCAGTGTGGGACTAGCGGGGGTCGGTGATACGCAGTATTTT. Residues: CAISVGLAGVGDTQYF.

The chain couples TRBV9 to TRBJ2-7; possible D gene TRBD2, 6 bases. The V end lost 4 bases, the J end lost 5 bases, and 19 bases lay between the germline ends. The germline V gene has CDR1 SGDLS and CDR2 YYNGEE. The CDR3 runs to 15 residues. In DNA form, the CDR3 reads TGTGCCAGCAGCCCCCGACGGGGGACGATTGACGAGCAGTACTTC. It is translated as CASSPRRGTIDEQYF. The full variable domain, with the rest looked up from reference TRBV9 and TRBJ2-7, is DSGVTQTPKHLITATGQRVTLRCSPRSGDLSVYWYQQSLDQGLQFLIQYYNGEERAKGNILERFSAQQFPDLHSELNLSSLELGDSALYFCASSPRRGTIDEQYFGPGTRLTVT.

The chain employs TRBV7-8 and TRBJ2-7, with 11 nucleotides matching TRBD1. The CDR3 covers 18 residues. The germline gives CDR1 SGHVS, CDR2 FQNEAQ. The ends lost 5 bases at V and 2 bases at J; junction bases unmatched: 14. CDR3 amino acids: CASSELGTGGIGPYEQYF. Written as DNA, the CDR3 is TGTGCCAGCAGCGAATTGGGGACAGGGGGTATTGGCCCCTACGAGCAGTACTTC.

This chain links TRBV27 with TRBJ2-7, with 10 bases aligning to TRBD1. This CDR3 is built from 15 residues. V gave up 2 bases and J gave up 2 bases; unmatched junction bases: 3. Germline lookup yields CDR1 MNHEY and CDR2 SMNVEV (reference sequence). The CDR3 DNA reads as TGTGCCAGCAGTTTAGCGACAGGGGGCCCCTACGAGCAGTACTTC. It specifies CASSLATGGPYEQYF.

V gene TRBV27 combines with J gene TRBJ2-7; D remains unclear. Germline values: CDR1 MNHEY, CDR2 SMNVEV (reference sequence). The CDR3 sequence is 14 residues long. Deletions cut 3 bases from V and 0 bases from J, with 9 bases between. The DNA of the CDR3 is TGTGCCAGCAGTTTCCTCGAGAGCTCCTACGAGCAGTACTTC. It translates to CASSFLESSYEQYF.

This chain links TRBV27 with TRBJ2-7; D might be TRBD1 (5 bases). Germline CDR1 is MNHEY and CDR2 is SMNVEV (reference sequence). V lost 4 bases, J lost 0 bases, and 16 bases lay in between. The CDR3 extends over 16 amino acids. This CDR3 reads CASSSLSGPPSYEQYF. DNA of the CDR3: TGTGCCAGCAGTTCCCTCTCAGGGCCCCCCTCCTACGAGCAGTACTTC.

This clone has a handful of counts. The chain combines TRBV5-1 with TRBJ2-2; TRBD1 is a possible D gene (5 bases). Germline V gene lookup returns CDR1 SGHRS and CDR2 YFSETQ. Trimming left V 2 bases short and J 5 bases short, with 10 bases between. This CDR3 is 14 amino acids long. The CDR3 is CASSFKGPTGELFF. The CDR3 bases are TGCGCCAGCAGCTTCAAGGGGCCGACCGGGGAGCTGTTTTTT.

The DNA of the CDR3 is TGTGCCAGCAGTGCACGAGGAGACTACACCTTC. It specifies CASSARGDYTF. The chain recombines TRBV9 with TRBJ1-2; D remains ambiguous. The length of the CDR3 is 11 residues. The V gene's germline CDR1 is SGDLS and CDR2 YYNGEE. The V end lost 5 bases, the J end lost 10 bases, and 12 bases lay between the germline ends. Based on the CDR3 plus reference TRBV9 and TRBJ1-2, the full variable domain is DSGVTQTPKHLITATGQRVTLRCSPRSGDLSVYWYQQSLDQGLQFLIQYYNGEERAKGNILERFSAQQFPDLHSELNLSSLELGDSALYFCASSARGDYTFGSGTRLTVV.

The chain is built from TRBV18 and TRBJ1-3, with D unresolved. CDR1 and CDR2 (germline): KGHSH, LQKENI. This CDR3 spans 14 amino acids. Trimming took 3 bases from V and 0 from J, leaving 6 bases between them. The CDR3 is CASSPPLSGNTIYF. For the CDR3, the DNA is TGTGCCAGCTCACCTCCCCTCTCTGGAAACACCATATATTTT. The whole variable domain, filled in from reference TRBV18 and TRBJ1-3, reads NAGVMQNPRHLVRRRGQEARLRCSPMKGHSHVYWYRQLPEEGLKFMVYLQKENIIDESGMPKERFSAEFPKEGPSILRIQQVVRGDSAAYFCASSPPLSGNTIYFGEGSWLTVV.

This chain links TRBV21-1 with TRBJ1-1; TRBD1 reflects the table's D call only, with no check against the DNA. TRBV21-1 is labeled a pseudogene. CDR3 length: 14 residues. CDR3 region: CASSETGAPERAFF. The CDR3 nucleotides are TGTGCCAGCAGCGAGACAGGGGCTCCAGAAAGGGCTTTCTTT.

This clone was counted a single time. The sample contains more than one DNA sequence encoding this CDR3. This sequence joins TRBV27 and TRBJ2-3; 8 bases line up with TRBD1. Trimming cost V 4 bases and J 1 base; bases outside gene matches: 4. Germline CDR1 MNHEY, CDR2 SMNVEV (reference sequence). This CDR3 spans 15 amino acids. The DNA of the CDR3 is TGTGCCAGCAGTTCCTTACAGGGGGGCACAGATACGCAGTATTTT. Protein product: CASSSLQGGTDTQYF.

The rearrangement uses TRBV4-2 and TRBJ2-7; TRBD1 agrees at 11 bases. V was clipped by 0 bases and J by 4 bases; unmatched bases: 5. The length of the CDR3 is 16 residues. Germline loops: CDR1 LGHNA, CDR2 YNFKEQ. The CDR3: CASSQDLGDRGYEQYF. The CDR3 DNA reads TGTGCCAGCAGCCAAGATCTCGGGGACAGGGGGTACGAGCAGTACTTC.

The chain recombines TRBV4-1 with TRBJ1-1; D may be TRBD1 (5 bases). V lost 3 bases to trimming and J lost 1 base, with 9 bases between them. Germline V lookup: CDR1 MGHRA, CDR2 YSYEKL. This CDR3 is built from 14 residues. The CDR3 region has the DNA TGCGCCAGCAGCCAGACAGTTGAGAACACTGAAGCTTTCTTT. It is translated as CASSQTVENTEAFF.

This chain links TRBV6-5 with TRBJ2-5; D might be TRBD1 (9 bases). The ends were cut back, 1 base at V and 5 bases at J, with 17 bases in the middle. CDR3 length equals 16 residues. The germline CDR1 and CDR2 sequences are MNHEY and SVGAGI. In nucleotides, the CDR3 is TGTGCCAGCAGTTACTACACAGGGGGCGGGAGGGAGACCCAGTACTTC. Translation: CASSYYTGGGRETQYF.

The V call is TRBV7-9, the J call TRBJ2-7, with D possibly being TRBD2 (5 bases). Germline lookup yields CDR1 SEHNR and CDR2 FQNEAQ (reference sequence). The CDR3 totals 15 residues. V was trimmed by 6 bases and J by 2 bases, leaving 17 bases between them. The CDR3: CASSFLVGRTYEQYF. For the CDR3, the DNA is TGTGCCAGCAGTTTTTTGGTAGGGAGAACCTACGAGCAGTACTTC.

The V gene is TRBV28, the J gene TRBJ2-3; D is uncertain. Germline-derived CDR1 and CDR2 are MDHEN and SYDVKM. The CDR3 contains 15 residues. V was shortened by 3 bases and J by 1 base, with 11 bases between the two germline ends. The CDR3 DNA sequence: TGTGCCAGCAGTTTGCAGGTAACGGGCACAGATACGCAGTATTTT. Its translation is CASSLQVTGTDTQYF.

The chain couples TRBV7-3 to TRBJ2-1; 10 bases agree with TRBD2. V trimming: 2 bases; J trimming: 5 bases; junction bases outside the gene matches: 3. CDR3 size: 15 residues. The germline CDR1 and CDR2 sequences are SGHTA and FQGTGA. The CDR3 region is CASSLAGLAHNEQFF. For the CDR3, the DNA is TGTGCCAGCAGCTTAGCGGGACTAGCGCACAATGAGCAGTTCTTC.

This clone came up once. The rearrangement links TRBV7-9 to TRBJ2-2; 11 bases match TRBD1. Trimming removed 4 bases from V and 5 bases from J; junction bases left unmatched: 3. The CDR3 length is 15 residues. Germline CDR1 and CDR2: SEHNR and FQNEAQ (reference sequence). The CDR3 loop is CASSWGQGGTGELFF. The CDR3 DNA reads as TGTGCCAGCAGCTGGGGACAGGGGGGAACCGGGGAGCTGTTTTTT.

The V and J genes are TRBV15 and TRBJ2-5, with 9 bases that match TRBD1. Germline V gene lookup returns CDR1 LNHNV and CDR2 YYDKDF (reference sequence). Trimming cost V 3 bases and J 4 bases; bases outside gene matches: 9. This CDR3 has 16 amino acids. CDR3 amino acids: CATSREGQGRGETQYF. For the CDR3, the DNA is TGTGCCACCAGCAGGGAGGGACAGGGCCGGGGAGAGACCCAGTACTTC. Using reference TRBV15 and TRBJ2-5 for the parts outside the CDR3, the full variable domain is DAMVIQNPRYQVTQFGKPVTLSCSQTLNHNVMYWYQQKSSQAPKLLFHYYDKDFNNEADTPDNFQSRRPNTSFCFLDIRSPGLGDTAMYLCATSREGQGRGETQYFGPGTRLLVL.

The chain employs TRBV18 and TRBJ1-1; a possible D gene is TRBD1 (6 bases). CDR3 length equals 13 residues. The V end lost 8 bases, the J end lost 3 bases, and 13 bases lay between the germline ends. Germline CDR1 KGHSH, CDR2 LQKENI. The CDR3 DNA sequence: TGTGCCAGCGGTCGTTACAGGGACACTGAAGCTTTCTTT. Translation gives CASGRYRDTEAFF.